This entry is about one TCR beta chain. This specimen belongs to a study of cytomegalovirus exposure and HLA in healthy donors. Vbeta (60) and Jbeta (13) primers were used in the PCR. Only in-frame clones appear in the TCRdb table, and some are missing; sequencing was by immunoSEQ multiplex PCR. Among 150,000 to 200,000 clones listed, 73% were seen once. Deletions cut 3 bases from V and 2 bases from J, with 11 bases between. The length of the CDR3 is 14 residues. The germline V gene has CDR1 SGHNT and CDR2 YYREEE (reference sequence). The V call is TRBV5-4, the J call TRBJ1-2; tentatively, D is TRBD1 (6 bases). Sequenced input: PBMCs. The receptor was derived from a woman in her 30s in good health and CMV-seronegative. DNA of the CDR3: TGTGCCAGCAGCTCAATAGGACAGAACTATGGCTACACCTTC. Encoded protein: CASSSIGQNYGYTF.